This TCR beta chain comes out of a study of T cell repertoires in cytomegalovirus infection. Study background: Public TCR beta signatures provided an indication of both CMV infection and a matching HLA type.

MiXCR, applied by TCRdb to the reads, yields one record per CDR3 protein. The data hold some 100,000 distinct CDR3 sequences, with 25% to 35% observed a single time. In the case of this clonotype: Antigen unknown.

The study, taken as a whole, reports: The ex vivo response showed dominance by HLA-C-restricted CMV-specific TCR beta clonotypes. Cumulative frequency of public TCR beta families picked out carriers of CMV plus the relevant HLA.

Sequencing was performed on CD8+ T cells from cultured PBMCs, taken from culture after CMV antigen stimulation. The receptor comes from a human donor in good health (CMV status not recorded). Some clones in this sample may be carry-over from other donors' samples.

CDR3 sequence (DNA): TGTGCCAGCGCGGGACTAGCGGGAGAAACAGATACGCAGTATTTT. Amino acids: CASAGLAGETDTQYF. This rearrangement joins TRBV2 to TRBJ2-3; 14 nucleotides align to TRBD2. The V gene end was trimmed by 8 bases and the J gene end by 3 bases; junction bases not matched to a gene: 4. Germline lookup yields CDR1 SNHLY and CDR2 FYNNEI. CDR3 length: 15 amino acids.